Listed here is a single T cell receptor (beta chain). This sample was taken from a study of control samples from healthy donors and cancer patients. Germline lookup yields CDR1 LGHDT and CDR2 YNNKEL (reference sequence). J gave up 2 bases and V 11 bases, and 3 bases lay outside the gene matches. The CDR3 spans 12 residues. The protocol was immunoSEQ multiplex PCR, while the TCRdb copy is restricted to in-frame clones and leaves out a portion. The sample contains over 100,000 clones, 75% to 95% of which appear only once. Sequencing was carried out using blood. This TCR came from a man aged 35-49 years in good health. The chain uses TRBV3-1 (or the pseudogene TRBV3-2) and TRBJ2-5; the match to TRBD1 covers 9 bases. CDR3 residues: CAPGTGQETQYF. CDR3 in DNA: TGTGCCCCCGGGACAGGGCAAGAGACCCAGTACTTC.